The T cell receptor beta chain under discussion was sequenced for a study of IL-17A CD8 T cells in psoriatic arthritis synovium. Some background on the complete study: The study aimed to define the phenotype, molecular profile and function of synovial IL-17A+CD8+ T cells in psoriatic arthritis pathogenesis.

The study at large found these results: Although most synovial CD8+ subsets stayed polyclonal, some individual clones made up over 4.5% of the repertoire. Cells were obtained from synovial fluid rather than synovial tissue, because no psoriatic arthritis synovial tissue samples were available. Only three patients were covered by TCR sequencing, and this limited sample size was acknowledged by the authors.

Comment on this clone: The antigen it binds to is not known. Per-nucleotide qualities are absent, and no much larger clonotype sits a single base away.

DNA was extracted (Qiagen), and TCRbeta V-D-J rearrangements were subjected to bias-controlled amplification followed by high-throughput sequencing (immunoSEQ; Adaptive Biotech). Turning to the authors' computational methods: The immunoSEQ Analyzer platform was used for sequence-level analysis of productive sequences. Clonality was computed as 1 minus Pielou's evenness, ranging from 0 (highly polyclonal) to 1 (monoclonal). How much repertoires overlapped between subsets was quantified with the Morisita index, which goes from 0 (no similarity) to 1 (complete similarity). TCRdb retrieved this table from immuneACCESS and kept in-frame rearrangements only. Not all clones are present; in checked studies, unresolved V genes account for under half, and no reason is known for the remainder. The V and J calls and the clone size are those of that table, but D and trimming were determined from the DNA. For this sample there are fewer than 2,500 clones; approximately 70% appear just once. About 10% of the sample goes to the ten largest clones.

Synovial fluid effusions were aspirated from actively inflamed joints of psoriatic arthritis patients. For each patient, synovial fluid served as the source from which three memory CD8+ T cell populations were isolated by sorting: Tc1 cells (IL-17A-IFNgamma+), Tc17 cells (IL-17A+) and the bulk memory fraction, allowing their TCR repertoires to be compared. Psoriatic arthritis patients met the Classification of Psoriatic Arthritis Study Group (CASPAR) criteria. The bulk memory CD8+ T cell sort included CD45RA-CD27+/- cells together with CD45RA+CD27- cells. A few patients with psoriatic arthritis provided sorted synovial fluid CD8+ T cell subsets that underwent TCRbeta sequencing. Synovial fluid mononuclear cells were isolated with Lymphoprep and cryopreserved in liquid nitrogen before use. The medium used for cryopreservation was made up of about 50% fetal calf serum and 10% dimethyl sulfoxide. This TCR came from a human donor with psoriatic arthritis. The sequenced material came from memory CD8+ T cells from synovial fluid. The cell subset or site label of this sample denotes: bulk memory CD8+ T cells (CD45RA-CD27+/- and CD45RA+CD27-).

The nucleotides read TGTGCCAGCAAATATGCTAGCGGGGGGTACCAAGAGACCCAGTACTTC. This encodes CASKYASGGYQETQYF. This sequence uses TRBV2 and TRBJ2-5, with 11 middle bases fitting TRBD2. Spanning cysteine to phenylalanine, the CDR3 consists of 16 amino acids. Just CDR3 DNA is preserved here, 48 bases in frame from base 1. Compared with germline, V lacks 7 bases and J lacks 0 bases; bases without a gene match: 7. CDR1 is given as SNHLY and CDR2 as FYNNEI, both from the germline V gene.